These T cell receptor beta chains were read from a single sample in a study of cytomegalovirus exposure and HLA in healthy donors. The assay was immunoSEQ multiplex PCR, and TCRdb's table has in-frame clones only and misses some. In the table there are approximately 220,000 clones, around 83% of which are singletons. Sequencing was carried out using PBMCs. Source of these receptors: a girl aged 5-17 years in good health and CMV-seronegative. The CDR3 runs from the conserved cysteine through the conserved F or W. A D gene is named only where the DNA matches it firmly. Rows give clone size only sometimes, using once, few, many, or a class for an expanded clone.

CDR3 protein: CASSLEREESYEQYF
CDR3 DNA: TGTGCCAGCTCACTGGAACGGGAGGAATCCTACGAGCAGTACTTC
V gene: TRBV18
clone size: NA
J gene: TRBJ2-7
D gene: TRBD2

CDR3 protein: CASSPGGGRVTDTQYF
CDR3 DNA: TGTGCCAGTAGCCCGGGGGGCGGGAGAGTCACAGATACGCAGTATTTT
V gene: TRBV19
clone size: NA
J gene: TRBJ2-3
D gene: NA

CDR3 protein: CASSSDRGYGYTF
CDR3 DNA: TGCGCCAGCAGCTCCGACAGGGGCTATGGCTACACCTTC
V gene: TRBV5-1
clone size: NA
J gene: TRBJ1-2
D gene: TRBD1

CDR3 protein: CAWSSIQGSNKPQHF
CDR3 DNA: TGTGCCTGGAGTTCGATTCAGGGGTCAAACAAGCCCCAGCATTTT
V gene: TRBV30
clone size: NA
J gene: TRBJ1-5
D gene: NA

CDR3 protein: CASSELQGSLEYF
CDR3 DNA: TGTGCCAGCAGTGAACTACAGGGATCGCTCGAGTACTTC
V gene: TRBV6-1
clone size: NA
J gene: TRBJ1-2
D gene: NA

CDR3 protein: CASSEEGTGVTEAFF
CDR3 DNA: TGTGCCAGCAGCGAGGAGGGGACAGGGGTAACTGAAGCTTTCTTT
V gene: TRBV9
clone size: NA
J gene: TRBJ1-1
D gene: TRBD1

CDR3 protein: CASSPGQGVSEQYF
CDR3 DNA: TGTGCCAGCAGTCCGGGACAGGGGGTATCCGAGCAGTACTTC
V gene: TRBV28
clone size: once
J gene: TRBJ2-7
D gene: TRBD1

CDR3 protein: CASSQTGYGITYGYTF
CDR3 DNA: TGTGCCAGCAGCCAGACAGGATATGGGATTACCTATGGCTACACCTTC
V gene: TRBV28
clone size: NA
J gene: TRBJ1-2
D gene: NA

CDR3 protein: CASSDRGVYQPQHF
CDR3 DNA: TGTGCCAGCAGTGACAGGGGGGTCTATCAGCCCCAGCATTTT
V gene: TRBV27
clone size: NA
J gene: TRBJ1-5
D gene: TRBD1

CDR3 protein: CATSPSYNEQFF
CDR3 DNA: TGTGCCACGTCCCCCTCCTACAATGAGCAGTTCTTC
V gene: TRBV19
clone size: NA
J gene: TRBJ2-1
D gene: NA

CDR3 protein: CASSGASSGGASYEQYF
CDR3 DNA: TGTGCCAGCAGTGGCGCCTCTAGCGGGGGTGCCTCCTACGAGCAGTACTTC
V gene: TRBV28
clone size: NA
J gene: TRBJ2-7
D gene: TRBD2

CDR3 protein: CASSSQGYTEAFF
CDR3 DNA: TGTGCCAGCAGCTCTCAGGGGTACACTGAAGCTTTCTTT
V gene: TRBV7-2
clone size: NA
J gene: TRBJ1-1
D gene: NA

CDR3 protein: CASGRGAFEDSPLHF
CDR3 DNA: TGTGCCAGTGGTCGGGGGGCTTTTGAGGATTCACCCCTCCACTTT
V gene: TRBV19
clone size: NA
J gene: TRBJ1-6
D gene: NA

CDR3 protein: CASKQGPNTEAFF
CDR3 DNA: TGTGCCAGCAAACAGGGGCCCAACACTGAAGCTTTCTTT
V gene: TRBV6-5
clone size: NA
J gene: TRBJ1-1
D gene: TRBD1

CDR3 protein: CASSLSATGELFF
CDR3 DNA: TGTGCCAGCAGTTTAAGCGCCACCGGGGAGCTGTTTTTT
V gene: TRBV27
clone size: NA
J gene: TRBJ2-2
D gene: NA

CDR3 protein: CASSPGDRANYGYTF
CDR3 DNA: TGTGCCAGCAGCCCCGGGGACAGGGCTAACTATGGCTACACCTTC
V gene: TRBV5-5
clone size: NA
J gene: TRBJ1-2
D gene: TRBD1

CDR3 protein: CASILGQLMFF
CDR3 DNA: TGTGCCAGCATTTTAGGACAGCTTATGTTTTTT
V gene: TRBV6-1
clone size: once
J gene: TRBJ1-4
D gene: NA

CDR3 protein: CASSPTRDTGELFF
CDR3 DNA: TGTGCCAGCAGCCCCACGAGGGACACCGGGGAGCTGTTTTTT
V gene: TRBV7-2
clone size: NA
J gene: TRBJ2-2
D gene: NA

CDR3 protein: CASSPPTGVSTDTQYF
CDR3 DNA: TGTGCCAGCAGCCCACCGACAGGGGTCAGCACAGATACGCAGTATTTT
V gene: TRBV7-9
clone size: NA
J gene: TRBJ2-3
D gene: TRBD1

CDR3 protein: CASSVPGRPDTQYF
CDR3 DNA: TGTGCCAGCAGTGTTCCAGGGCGCCCAGATACGCAGTATTTT
V gene: TRBV2
clone size: NA
J gene: TRBJ2-3
D gene: NA

CDR3 protein: CASSEGTGDLYEQYF
CDR3 DNA: TGTGCCAGCAGCGAGGGGACAGGGGACCTCTACGAGCAGTACTTC
V gene: TRBV9
clone size: NA
J gene: TRBJ2-7
D gene: TRBD1

CDR3 protein: CASSLAAGITDTQYF
CDR3 DNA: TGTGCCAGCAGCTTAGCCGCGGGAATCACAGATACGCAGTATTTT
V gene: TRBV7-9
clone size: NA
J gene: TRBJ2-3
D gene: NA

CDR3 protein: CAISDRDREGNEQFF
CDR3 DNA: TGTGCCATCAGTGACCGGGACAGGGAAGGAAATGAGCAGTTCTTC
V gene: TRBV10-3
clone size: few
J gene: TRBJ2-1
D gene: TRBD1

CDR3 protein: CASSEQGTNNQPQHF
CDR3 DNA: TGCGCCAGCAGTGAGCAGGGGACTAACAATCAGCCCCAGCATTTT
V gene: TRBV10-2
clone size: NA
J gene: TRBJ1-5
D gene: NA

CDR3 protein: CASSLPGQGMDF
CDR3 DNA: TGTGCCAGCAGCCTGCCGGGACAGGGGATGGATTTT
V gene: TRBV9
clone size: NA
J gene: TRBJ2-3
D gene: TRBD1

CDR3 protein: CASSLTGFLGYTF
CDR3 DNA: TGTGCCAGCAGTCTAACAGGATTTCTTGGCTACACCTTC
V gene: TRBV7-9
clone size: NA
J gene: TRBJ1-2
D gene: NA

CDR3 protein: CASSPGQGIDIEKLFF
CDR3 DNA: TGTGCCAGCAGCCCGGGACAGGGCATTGACATCGAAAAACTGTTTTTT
V gene: TRBV5-4
clone size: NA
J gene: TRBJ1-4
D gene: TRBD1

CDR3 protein: CASSQDPGVLSSNEQFF
CDR3 DNA: TGCGCCAGCAGCCAAGATCCCGGGGTGCTGTCCTCCAATGAGCAGTTCTTC
V gene: TRBV4-1
clone size: NA
J gene: TRBJ2-1
D gene: NA

CDR3 protein: CASSQEGAGEAGELFF
CDR3 DNA: TGTGCCAGCAGCCAAGAGGGGGCAGGGGAAGCCGGGGAGCTGTTTTTT
V gene: TRBV4-2
clone size: NA
J gene: TRBJ2-2
D gene: NA